The 25 T cell receptor beta chains below all came from one sample that was sequenced in a study of blood T cell repertoires in COVID-19. Sequenced by immunoSEQ multiplex PCR; TCRdb stores in-frame clones only, minus some. The data contain about 140,000 clones, roughly 90% of them singletons. Sequenced: peripheral blood. Receptors were obtained from a man between 45 and 60 years old with active or convalescent COVID-19.

This chain's CDR3 is CASSSSVRQPQHF. The CDR3 region has the DNA TGTGCCAGCAGTTCTAGTGTTCGGCAGCCCCAGCATTTT. The V gene is TRBV12-3 or TRBV12-4, the J gene TRBJ1-5; D unresolved. Trimming removed 4 bases from V and 7 bases from J, with 11 bases in between. CDR3 length: 13 amino acids.

V gene TRBV19 combines with J gene TRBJ2-1; 8 bases fit TRBD2. This CDR3 region has 13 residues. V trimming: 5 bases; J trimming: 9 bases; junction bases outside the gene matches: 6. From germline, CDR1 is LNHDA and CDR2 SQIVND (reference sequence). CDR3 in DNA: TGTGCCAGTAGTCCGGGACTAGTGGGTGAGCAGTTCTTC. Translation gives CASSPGLVGEQFF.

The CDR3 protein is CASSESGQPYGYTF. DNA for the CDR3: TGTGCCAGCAGTGAATCGGGACAGCCCTATGGCTACACCTTC. This sequence joins TRBV6-1 and TRBJ1-2, with 7 bases identical to TRBD1. The V gene end was trimmed by 2 bases and the J gene end by 4 bases; junction bases not matched to a gene: 4. Germline V gives CDR1 MNHNS, CDR2 SASEGT. The length of the CDR3 is 14 residues.

J is TRBJ2-5 and V is TRBV6-6; TRBD1 is a possible D gene (5 bases). From germline, CDR1 is MNHNY and CDR2 SVGAGI (reference sequence). The CDR3 spans 16 residues. V was shortened by 2 bases and J by 4 bases, with 17 bases between the two germline ends. This CDR3 reads CASSYADTKRRETQYF. In DNA, the CDR3 is TGTGCCAGCAGTTACGCGGACACGAAAAGGAGAGAGACCCAGTACTTC.

This clone was counted a single time. The rearrangement joins TRBV5-5 to TRBJ2-7, with D perhaps TRBD2 (5 bases). Deletions cut 0 bases from V and 5 bases from J, with 9 bases between. This CDR3 is 13 amino acids long. In germline, CDR1 is SGHKS, CDR2 YYEKEE (reference sequence). Here the CDR3 reads CASSLGGFDEQYF. Written as DNA, the CDR3 is TGTGCCAGCAGCTTGGGAGGGTTCGACGAGCAGTACTTC.

The chain is built from TRBV27 and TRBJ2-7; the D is unclear. V was pared by 3 bases and J by 5 bases, with 14 bases between. CDR3 size: 14 residues. Germline V gene lookup returns CDR1 MNHEY and CDR2 SMNVEV (reference sequence). Written as DNA, the CDR3 is TGTGCCAGCAGTTTGGTTCAGAATGCCCACGAGCAGTACTTC. This encodes CASSLVQNAHEQYF.

The chain couples TRBV7-2 to TRBJ2-2; D possibly corresponds to TRBD2 (6 bases). CDR3 size: 15 residues. The V and J ends lost 4 bases and 7 bases respectively, with 16 bases between them. Germline V gene data show CDR1 as SGHTA and CDR2 as FQGNSA. The CDR3 loop reads CASSSGRGRIGELFF. CDR3 nucleotides: TGTGCCAGCAGCTCCGGGCGGGGCCGGATCGGGGAGCTGTTTTTT. The complete variable domain, with remaining parts taken from reference TRBV7-2 and TRBJ2-2, reads GAGVSQSPSNKVTEKGKDVELRCDPISGHTALYWYRQSLGQGLEFLIYFQGNSAPDKSGLPSDRFSAERTGGSVSTLTIQRTQQEDSAVYLCASSSGRGRIGELFFGEGSRLTVL.

The chain couples TRBV18 to TRBJ2-1; 9 bases align to TRBD1. V trimming: 0 bases; J trimming: 4 bases; junction bases outside the gene matches: 4. The CDR3 covers 16 residues. Germline CDR1 KGHSH, CDR2 LQKENI. CDR3: CASSPPVGQGYNEQFF. In DNA, the CDR3 is TGTGCCAGCTCACCACCGGTGGGACAGGGTTACAATGAGCAGTTCTTC.

This clone occurred a few times. V usage is TRBV2 and J usage is TRBJ2-7; a possible D gene is TRBD1 (5 bases). Germline loops: CDR1 SNHLY, CDR2 FYNNEI. The V end was cut by 3 bases, the J end by 7 bases, with 10 bases between. The CDR3 extends over 12 amino acids. Here the CDR3 reads CASSEDNLEQYF. The CDR3 DNA follows: TGTGCCAGCAGTGAGGACAACCTAGAGCAGTACTTC.

This chain connects TRBV7-9 to TRBJ2-3; the D gene is possibly TRBD2 (6 bases). Trimming left V 8 bases short and J 3 bases short, with 9 bases between. This CDR3 contains 12 residues. Germline V gives CDR1 SEHNR, CDR2 FQNEAQ (reference sequence). CDR3: CASLAGTDTQYF. DNA of the CDR3: TGTGCCAGCCTCGCGGGAACAGATACGCAGTATTTT.

This chain connects TRBV14 to TRBJ2-7; D may be TRBD1 (6 bases). The CDR3 runs 14 residues. Germline lookup yields CDR1 SGHDN and CDR2 FVKESK. The V and J ends lost 4 bases and 1 base respectively, with 11 bases between them. The CDR3: CASSLAGQSYEQYF. The CDR3 DNA reads TGTGCCAGCAGCCTAGCCGGACAGTCCTACGAGCAGTACTTC.

The rearrangement links TRBV24-1 to TRBJ1-2; D might be TRBD1 (6 bases). CDR3 length equals 15 residues. Germline assignment: CDR1 KGHDR and CDR2 SFDVKD. The germline V and J ends were trimmed by 7 bases and 0 bases, with 14 bases remaining between them. The CDR3 is CATRGDTTSNYGYTF. CDR3 DNA: TGTGCCACCAGGGGGGACACCACCTCTAACTATGGCTACACCTTC.

This clone came up once. The chain recombines TRBV15 with TRBJ2-5, with a weak D call TRBD2 (5 bases). This CDR3 comprises 15 residues. Germline CDR1 LNHNV, CDR2 YYDKDF (reference sequence). V gave up 1 base and J gave up 5 bases, with 14 bases separating them. CDR3 coding DNA: TGTGCCACCAGCAGAGTTGGGAGTCGGGATGAGACCCAGTACTTC. Residues: CATSRVGSRDETQYF.

The sample holds a few counts of this clone. V and J are TRBV11-2 and TRBJ1-6, with unresolved D. Germline CDR1 and CDR2: SGHAT and FQNNGV. The CDR3 extends over 15 amino acids. Trimming took 2 bases from V and 6 from J, leaving 11 bases between them. CDR3 nucleotide sequence: TGTGCCAGCAGCTTAAGTGGACGGGGTAATTCACCCCTCCACTTT. Translating it yields CASSLSGRGNSPLHF.

This clone has only a few counts. Other DNA sequences in this specimen translate into the identical CDR3. The chain has TRBV15 and TRBJ1-5, with 7 bases aligning to TRBD1. The CDR3 spans 15 residues. Germline lookup yields CDR1 LNHNV and CDR2 YYDKDF (reference sequence). J was trimmed by 2 bases and V by 0 bases; bases with no gene match: 1. As DNA, the CDR3 is TGTGCCACCAGCAGAGACGACAGGGGCAATCAGCCCCAGCATTTT. The encoded protein is CATSRDDRGNQPQHF.

Comment on this clone: Different DNA sequences within this sample yield the same CDR3. The gene calls are TRBV5-1 and TRBJ1-2, with 10 bases lining up with TRBD1. V lost 3 bases to trimming and J lost 2 bases; unmatched junction nucleotides: 1. This CDR3 region has 14 residues. Germline V CDR1 and CDR2: SGHRS, YFSETQ. The CDR3: CASSWGQGNYGYTF. The CDR3 nucleotides are TGCGCCAGCAGCTGGGGACAGGGGAACTATGGCTACACCTTC.

This chain joins TRBV6-2 or TRBV6-3 and TRBJ1-5; D is perhaps TRBD1 (5 bases). The CDR3 length is 17 residues. Germline values: CDR1 MNHEY, CDR2 SVGEGT. V dropped 2 bases and J dropped 2 bases, with 16 bases sitting between them. CDR3 DNA: TGTGCCAGCAGTTACGGGGGGATCGTTCAGGGCAATCAGCCCCAGCATTTT. It translates to CASSYGGIVQGNQPQHF.

This clone has just a few counts. The chain employs TRBV28 and TRBJ1-2, with TRBD1 matching over 8 bases. V trimming: 6 bases; J trimming: 0 bases; junction bases outside the gene matches: 12. From germline, CDR1 is MDHEN and CDR2 SYDVKM. The CDR3 consists of 17 residues. In nucleotides, the CDR3 is TGTGCCAGCAGCACCTCCCCCTCGACAGGGGCTAACTATGGCTACACCTTC. This encodes CASSTSPSTGANYGYTF.

The chain links TRBV27 to TRBJ2-3, with TRBD1 matching over 7 bases. The CDR3 loop spans 13 amino acids. CDR1 MNHEY and CDR2 SMNVEV come from the germline V gene (reference sequence). V shed 8 bases, J shed 4 bases, and the junction held 6 bases outside the gene matches. CDR3 DNA: TGTGCCAGCCGAAGACAGGGTCCAGATACGCAGTATTTT. Translation gives CASRRQGPDTQYF.

The chain uses TRBV28 and TRBJ1-6; TRBD1 agrees at 7 bases. Germline V gives CDR1 MDHEN, CDR2 SYDVKM. This CDR3 comprises 16 residues. The trim removed 5 bases at V and 9 bases at J, leaving 13 bases unmatched. The CDR3 DNA is TGTGCCAGCAGTGGATTCCGACAGGGAAGTGGTTCACCCCTCCACTTT. Translating gives CASSGFRQGSGSPLHF.

Concerning this clone: Other DNA sequences in the same sample also yield this CDR3. The gene calls are TRBV19 and TRBJ1-1; 8 bases agree with TRBD1. With V trimmed by 4 bases and J by 4 bases, 2 bases remained unmatched. The germline V gene encodes CDR1 LNHDA and CDR2 SQIVND (reference sequence). The CDR3 loop spans 13 amino acids. CDR3 loop: CASSSDRGTEAFF. CDR3 DNA: TGTGCCAGTAGTAGTGACAGGGGCACTGAAGCTTTCTTT.

This chain links TRBV19 with TRBJ1-1; 8 bases match TRBD1. J gave up 4 bases and V 1 base, and 11 bases lay outside the gene matches. CDR1 and CDR2 from the germline V gene are LNHDA and SQIVND (reference sequence). The CDR3 contains 17 residues. DNA for the CDR3: TGTGCCAGTAGTATAGGGGGACGACAGGGGAGGGGCACTGAAGCTTTCTTT. Encoded protein: CASSIGGRQGRGTEAFF.

The chain links TRBV7-2 to TRBJ2-2; D not certain. The V and J ends lost 1 base and 5 bases respectively, with 5 bases between them. The length of the CDR3 is 13 residues. CDR1 is SGHTA and CDR2 is FQGNSA in the germline V gene. CDR3: CASSLGETGELFF. For the CDR3, the DNA is TGTGCCAGCAGCTTAGGAGAAACCGGGGAGCTGTTTTTT. The variable domain in full, completed from reference TRBV7-2 and TRBJ2-2, reads GAGVSQSPSNKVTEKGKDVELRCDPISGHTALYWYRQSLGQGLEFLIYFQGNSAPDKSGLPSDRFSAERTGGSVSTLTIQRTQQEDSAVYLCASSLGETGELFFGEGSRLTVL.

The chain has TRBV19 and TRBJ2-5; TRBD1 aligns across 8 bases. Germline assignment: CDR1 LNHDA and CDR2 SQIVND (reference sequence). J gave up 4 bases and V 3 bases, and 16 bases lay outside the gene matches. The CDR3 totals 18 residues. The CDR3 sequence: CASSISEGARGRRETQYF. CDR3 sequence (DNA): TGTGCCAGTAGTATCTCAGAGGGGGCCAGGGGGCGCCGAGAGACCCAGTACTTC. The whole variable domain, remainder taken from reference TRBV19 and TRBJ2-5, is DGGITQSPKYLFRKEGQNVTLSCEQNLNHDAMYWYRQDPGQGLRLIYYSQIVNDFQKGDIAEGYSVSREKKESFPLTVTSAQKNPTAFYLCASSISEGARGRRETQYFGPGTRLLVL.

V is TRBV28 and J is TRBJ2-5, with 7 bases aligning to TRBD1. This CDR3 region has 15 residues. Per the germline V gene, CDR1 is MDHEN and CDR2 is SYDVKM. The V and J ends lost 6 bases and 3 bases, in that order; junction bases with no gene match: 10. The CDR3: CASSGTTGLEETQYF. The CDR3 DNA reads as TGTGCCAGCAGCGGAACGACAGGGTTGGAAGAGACCCAGTACTTC.